A single T cell receptor beta chain is shown here with its context. The record originates from a study of blood T cell repertoires in COVID-19. The wider study: Samples representing acute and convalescent COVID-19 were sourced from the United States, Italy and Spain. From T cells, B-cell-depleted T cells, or PBMCs came the material, which was cDNA or gDNA.

Per the study methods: Reference gene primer amplification gave estimated nucleated cell counts. Generated by immunoSEQ multiplex PCR, the TCRdb table keeps only in-frame clones and is missing some. That table is the source of V, J and clone size, and D and trimming were worked out from the DNA. The sample shows over 130,000 clones, 80% to 90% of them seen only once. CDR1 is SGHAT, CDR2 FQNNGV, per germline. CDR3 length equals 16 residues. Trimming removed 2 bases from V and 4 bases from J; junction bases left unmatched: 7. V usage is TRBV11-2 and J usage is TRBJ2-2; TRBD2 agrees at 7 bases. The specimen sequenced was peripheral blood. This sequence originates from a man aged 70 or older with acute or convalescent COVID-19. DNA for the CDR3: TGTGCCAGCAGCTTAAGGGGACTAACCGGCACCGGGGAGCTGTTTTTT. Amino acid sequence: CASSLRGLTGTGELFF.